The 27 T cell receptor beta chains below come from one sample, sequenced in a study of identical twins. A single record per CDR3 protein comes from TCRdb applying MiXCR to the 5' RACE reads. The data show 500,000 to 550,000 distinct CDR3 sequences, about 22% seen once. This same sample was also taken into another study, of yellow fever vaccine responses in identical twins.

Sequenced: CD4+ T cells sorted from blood. The receptors originated from a woman younger than 35 in good health.

The J gene is TRBJ1-5, the V gene TRBV24-1, with D perhaps matching TRBD1 (6 bases). The CDR3 is 15 residues long. Between the trimmed V and J ends, which lost 3 bases and 0 bases, there was a span of 8 bases. CDR1 is KGHDR and CDR2 is SFDVKD in the germline V gene. The CDR3 protein is CATSDTGYSNQPQHF. The CDR3 DNA follows: TGTGCCACCAGTGATACAGGGTATAGCAATCAGCCCCAGCATTTT.

This clonotype was counted between two and nine times. CDR3 nucleotide sequence: TGCAGCGGGGGAAGAGATATGGGCGGCGAGCAGTACTTC. Its protein product is CSGGRDMGGEQYF. The rearrangement links TRBV29-1 to TRBJ2-7; D remains unclear. CDR3 length: 13 amino acids. The germline V and J ends were trimmed by 7 bases and 6 bases, with 19 bases remaining between them. Germline V gene lookup returns CDR1 SQVTM and CDR2 ANQGSEA.

This clonotype came up a few times. The chain uses TRBV6-5 and TRBJ2-7, with TRBD2 matching over 10 bases. Germline assignment: CDR1 MNHEY and CDR2 SVGAGI. This CDR3 is 16 amino acids long. J gave up 4 bases and V 2 bases, and 8 bases lay outside the gene matches. The CDR3 sequence is CASSYDRSSGSYEQYF. The DNA of the CDR3 is TGTGCCAGCAGTTACGATCGGTCTAGCGGGAGTTACGAGCAGTACTTC.

The gene calls are TRBV5-1 and TRBJ2-6; D is undetermined. The CDR3 covers 15 residues. V lost 9 bases to trimming and J lost 0 bases, with 13 bases between them. Looked up from germline, CDR1 is SGHRS and CDR2 is YFSETQ. The DNA for the CDR3 is TGCGCCACCGGAAACATTTCCTCTGGGGCCAACGTCCTGACTTTC. This gives the protein CATGNISSGANVLTF.

The rearrangement links TRBV20-1 to TRBJ2-7; weak D call: TRBD2 (6 bases). V lost 1 base, J lost 6 bases, and 22 bases lay in between. This CDR3 spans 16 amino acids. Germline values: CDR1 DFQATT, CDR2 SNEGSKA (reference sequence). CDR3 nucleotide sequence: TGCAGTGCTAGAGCGGGGGAGGCGTTGGTTGGCGGCGAGCAGTACGTC. As protein: CSARAGEALVGGEQYV.

This clonotype appeared a few times. The chain joins TRBV10-2 to TRBJ2-3; 14 nucleotides agree with TRBD2. J lost 2 bases, V lost 3 bases, and 4 bases had no gene match. The CDR3 is made up of 17 amino acids. Germline CDR1 WSHSY, CDR2 SAAADI. The CDR3 protein is CASSDMTSGGDTDTQYF. CDR3 DNA sequence: TGCGCCAGCAGTGATATGACTAGCGGGGGGGACACAGATACGCAGTATTTT.

J is TRBJ2-7 and V is TRBV5-1, with D unresolved. The V end was cut by 2 bases, the J end by 6 bases, with 9 bases between. This CDR3 spans 12 amino acids. The germline CDR1 and CDR2 sequences are SGHRS and YFSETQ. Here the CDR3 DNA reads TGCGCCAGCAGCTTTCCAGGCGCCGAGCAGTACTTC. It is translated as CASSFPGAEQYF. The full variable domain, its missing parts supplied by reference TRBV5-1 and TRBJ2-7, is KAGVTQTPRYLIKTRGQQVTLSCSPISGHRSVSWYQQTPGQGLQFLFEYFSETQRNKGNFPGRFSGRQFSNSRSEMNVSTLELGDSALYLCASSFPGAEQYFGPGTRLTVT.

V is TRBV7-6 and J is TRBJ2-1; D is uncertain. Trimming shortened V by 2 bases and J by 0 bases, and 8 bases separated the two germline ends. This CDR3 contains 15 residues. Per germline, CDR1 SGHVS and CDR2 FNYEAQ. The CDR3 is CASSLLWSSYNEQFF. The DNA of the CDR3 is TGTGCCAGCAGCTTATTGTGGAGCTCCTACAATGAGCAGTTCTTC. Supplemented by reference TRBV7-6 and TRBJ2-1, the full variable domain reads GAGVSQSPRYKVTKRGQDVALRCDPISGHVSLYWYRQALGQGPEFLTYFNYEAQQDKSGLPNDRFSAERPEGSISTLTIQRTEQRDSAMYRCASSLLWSSYNEQFFGPGTRLTVL.

V and J are TRBV12-3 or TRBV12-4 and TRBJ2-2, with 11 bases fitting TRBD1. This CDR3 comprises 17 residues. The V segment lost 6 bases and the J segment 4 bases; nucleotides outside the gene matches: 10. The CDR3 DNA reads TGTGCCAGCAGCTGGGGTCGGACAGGGGGCCTCACCGGGGAGCTGTTTTTT. Translating it yields CASSWGRTGGLTGELFF.

This clonotype came up a few times. This chain joins TRBV5-1 and TRBJ2-7, with 7 bases lining up with TRBD1. This CDR3 is built from 15 residues. V shed 4 bases, J shed 5 bases, and the junction held 12 bases outside the gene matches. Germline V gene sequence: CDR1 SGHRS, CDR2 YFSETQ. The chain's CDR3 is CASSPFGRQGDEQYF. CDR3 coding DNA: TGCGCCAGCAGCCCCTTTGGGCGTCAGGGGGACGAGCAGTACTTC.

This clonotype was recorded a few times. The V gene is TRBV6-1, the J gene TRBJ1-2; perhaps TRBD1 as D (5 bases). V was pared by 5 bases and J by 2 bases, with 15 bases between. Germline values: CDR1 MNHNS, CDR2 SASEGT. The CDR3 spans 15 residues. The CDR3 is CASSTLGRNNYGYTF. The DNA for the CDR3 is TGTGCCAGCAGTACCTTGGGACGGAACAACTATGGCTACACCTTC.

This clonotype was detected a few times. The chain employs TRBV7-8 and TRBJ2-3; D remains ambiguous. The V gene lost 2 bases and the J gene lost 2 bases, with 14 bases spanning the gap. Germline V gene lookup returns CDR1 SGHVS and CDR2 FQNEAQ. The CDR3 loop spans 16 amino acids. This CDR3 is CASSLYAGVATDTQYF. The CDR3 bases are TGTGCCAGCAGCTTATATGCAGGAGTGGCCACAGATACGCAGTATTTT.

This chain connects TRBV19 to TRBJ2-7; D unclear. V lost 3 bases to trimming and J lost 6 bases, with 12 bases between them. The CDR3 is 13 amino acids. Germline V lookup: CDR1 LNHDA, CDR2 SQIVND (reference sequence). CDR3 in DNA: TGTGCCAGTAGTATTCTGTCAGGAAGCGAGCAGTACTTC. Amino acid sequence: CASSILSGSEQYF.

The DNA of the CDR3 is TGTGCCAGCAGCGAAGGACAGGTCCAGAATCAGCCCCAGCATTTT. Amino acids: CASSEGQVQNQPQHF. J is TRBJ1-5 and V is TRBV7-2; 7 positions agree with TRBD1. Per the germline V gene, CDR1 is SGHTA and CDR2 is FQGNSA. There are 15 residues in the CDR3. V shed 5 bases and J 4 bases; nucleotides not matched to a gene: 8.

This clonotype has more than one count but fewer than ten. The chain combines TRBV6-1 with TRBJ2-3; a possible D gene is TRBD1 (5 bases). This CDR3 has 16 amino acids. Germline values: CDR1 MNHNS, CDR2 SASEGT. Trimming left V 6 bases short and J 3 bases short, with 19 bases between. This CDR3 is CASRPMVAGQTDTQYF. The CDR3 DNA reads TGTGCCAGCAGGCCAATGGTGGCAGGGCAGACAGATACGCAGTATTTT.

This clonotype was seen more than once but under ten times. The gene calls are TRBV20-1 and TRBJ2-7; 10 nucleotides agree with TRBD2. Germline V gives CDR1 DFQATT, CDR2 SNEGSKA (reference sequence). With V trimmed by 6 bases and J by 3 bases, 8 bases remained unmatched. The CDR3 spans 14 residues. This chain's CDR3 is CSATLAGVIYEQYF. Here the CDR3 DNA reads TGCAGTGCCACCCTAGCGGGAGTTATCTACGAGCAGTACTTC.

This clonotype was recorded a few times. This chain connects TRBV7-9 to TRBJ2-1; D may be TRBD2 (6 bases). The V end lost 1 base, the J end lost 9 bases, and 13 bases lay between the germline ends. The germline CDR1 and CDR2 sequences are SEHNR and FQNEAQ (reference sequence). The length of the CDR3 is 14 residues. CDR3 sequence reads: CASSLGGISVEQFF. CDR3 nucleotide sequence: TGTGCCAGCAGCTTAGGCGGGATATCGGTTGAGCAGTTCTTC.

This clonotype was detected only a few times. The J gene is TRBJ2-5, the V gene TRBV18; 8 nucleotides align to TRBD2. CDR1 and CDR2 from the germline V gene are KGHSH and LQKENI. This CDR3 has 16 residues. V gave up 4 bases and J gave up 1 base; unmatched junction bases: 8. The CDR3 loop reads CASSLTLAGSQETQYF. Written as DNA, the CDR3 is TGTGCCAGCTCACTTACTTTAGCGGGGAGCCAAGAGACCCAGTACTTC.

This clonotype was seen a handful of times. This chain links TRBV27 with TRBJ1-4; 7 bases align to TRBD1. This CDR3 contains 14 residues. Germline V gene data show CDR1 as MNHEY and CDR2 as SMNVEV (reference sequence). V trimming: 7 bases; J trimming: 3 bases; junction bases outside the gene matches: 5. The CDR3, as DNA: TGTGCCAGCACCCGACAGGGATCTAATGAAAAACTGTTTTTT. Translation: CASTRQGSNEKLFF. Complete variable domain (other parts from reference TRBV27 and TRBJ1-4): EAQVTQNPRYLITVTGKKLTVTCSQNMNHEYMSWYRQDPGLGLRQIYYSMNVEVTDKGDVPEGYKVSRKEKRNFPLILESPSPNQTSLYFCASTRQGSNEKLFFGSGTQLSVL.

This clonotype was observed a handful of times. The chain links TRBV3-1 to TRBJ2-5; a possible D gene is TRBD1 (5 bases). V lost 4 bases and J 11 bases, leaving 14 bases between the germline ends. The CDR3 runs to 12 residues. Germline V lookup: CDR1 LGHDT, CDR2 YNNKEL (reference sequence). This chain's CDR3 is CASSPGWAGQYF. The CDR3 DNA reads as TGTGCCAGCAGCCCTGGATGGGCAGGGCAGTACTTC.

The chain is built from TRBV9 and TRBJ2-2; 10 positions agree with TRBD2. Trimming removed 3 bases from V and 4 bases from J; junction bases left unmatched: 15. In germline, CDR1 is SGDLS, CDR2 YYNGEE. This CDR3 is 19 amino acids long. CDR3 in DNA: TGTGCCAGCAGCGCAGCGCCTAGCGGGAGTACGGGAGGCACCGGGGAGCTGTTTTTT. Translated, it gives CASSAAPSGSTGGTGELFF.

The rearrangement joins TRBV5-1 to TRBJ2-3; 13 bases agree with TRBD2. CDR3 length equals 17 residues. V lost 4 bases to trimming and J lost 6 bases; unmatched junction nucleotides: 11. The V gene's germline CDR1 is SGHRS and CDR2 YFSETQ. This CDR3 reads CASSPGTSGVRRDTQYF. The CDR3 region has the DNA TGCGCCAGCAGCCCGGGGACTAGCGGGGTGAGACGGGATACGCAGTATTTT.

V and J are TRBV20-1 and TRBJ2-1; D is possibly TRBD2 (6 bases). The germline V gene encodes CDR1 DFQATT and CDR2 SNEGSKA (reference sequence). Trimming cost V 7 bases and J 0 bases, with 16 bases left between them. The CDR3 spans 15 residues. The CDR3 region is CSVRREQRSYNEQFF. The CDR3 nucleotides are TGCAGTGTGCGGAGGGAGCAACGCTCCTACAATGAGCAGTTCTTC.

The chain joins TRBV7-3 to TRBJ2-2; a weak D match, TRBD1 (5 bases). The CDR3 runs 14 residues. The V and J ends lost 5 bases and 6 bases respectively, with 13 bases between them. Germline CDR1 SGHTA, CDR2 FQGTGA. CDR3 sequence reads: CASSANLGAGELFF. The CDR3 DNA reads TGTGCCAGCAGCGCTAATCTAGGGGCCGGGGAGCTGTTTTTT.

This chain uses TRBV12-3 or TRBV12-4 with TRBJ2-7, with 8 nucleotides matching TRBD2. Trimming at V came to 3 bases and at J to 0 bases, leaving 4 bases not matched to a gene. The CDR3 is 15 residues long. The CDR3 nucleotides are TGTGCCAGCAGTTTTAGTAGCGGGATCTCCTACGAGCAGTACTTC. Protein sequence: CASSFSSGISYEQYF.

V and J are TRBV25-1 and TRBJ2-1; 14 bases line up with TRBD2. The CDR3 runs to 15 residues. CDR1 is MGHDK and CDR2 is SYGVNS in the germline V gene. Trimming removed 7 bases from V and 9 bases from J; junction bases left unmatched: 8. The CDR3 bases are TGTGCCAGCACTCTAGGGACTAGCGGGAGAGGTGAGCAGTTCTTC. This encodes CASTLGTSGRGEQFF.

This chain links TRBV5-1 with TRBJ1-2, with D uncertain. The CDR3 runs to 13 residues. Per germline, CDR1 SGHRS and CDR2 YFSETQ. The V and J ends lost 4 bases and 0 bases respectively, with 7 bases between them. The CDR3 DNA follows: TGCGCCAGCAGCGAAAGCTCTAACTATGGCTACACCTTC. It is translated as CASSESSNYGYTF.